What follows are 21 T cell receptor beta chains derived from one specimen sequenced in a study of blood T cell repertoires in COVID-19. Produced via immunoSEQ multiplex PCR; TCRdb's table is partial and in-frame only. The sample lists about 200,000 clones; 85% to 90% were seen once. Material for sequencing was peripheral blood. The receptors shown here come from a man older than 75 with acute or convalescent COVID-19.

This clone came up once. The CDR3 here is CASCRLIYNEQFF. In DNA form, the CDR3 reads TGTGCCAGCTGCAGACTCATCTACAATGAGCAGTTCTTC. The J gene is TRBJ2-1, the V gene TRBV6-6, with D uncertain. The V and J ends lost 8 bases and 3 bases respectively, with 11 bases between them. This CDR3 spans 13 amino acids. Germline-derived CDR1 and CDR2 are MNHNY and SVGAGI (reference sequence).

The rearrangement joins TRBV25-1 to TRBJ2-5, with 7 bases lining up with TRBD1. CDR3 size: 14 residues. V was pared by 7 bases and J by 4 bases, with 9 bases of the junction left unmatched. Per the germline V gene, CDR1 is MGHDK and CDR2 is SYGVNS. Here the CDR3 DNA reads TGTGCCAGCACCTGGACAGGCCAGGGAGAGACCCAGTACTTC. This encodes CASTWTGQGETQYF.

The chain recombines TRBV11-2 with TRBJ2-3, with 13 bases aligning to TRBD2. The CDR3 totals 18 residues. Germline V gives CDR1 SGHAT, CDR2 FQNNGV. V trimming: 0 bases; J trimming: 10 bases; junction bases outside the gene matches: 13. The CDR3 DNA sequence: TGTGCCAGCAGCTTAGATGCGTTCGGGACTAGCGGGAAATCTGCGCAGTATTTT. Its translation is CASSLDAFGTSGKSAQYF.

Concerning this clone itself: Mismatch with germline at one junction end may stem from a read error. The chain couples TRBV2 to TRBJ2-7; D not certain. This CDR3 is 11 amino acids long. Germline V gives CDR1 SNHLY, CDR2 FYNNEI. CDR3 protein: CASSGVAVMDF. For the CDR3, the DNA is TGTGCCAGCAGTGGGGTTGCGGTCATGGACTTC.

This clone was found once. This sequence joins TRBV9 and TRBJ2-1; 10 bases map to TRBD2. Germline V gene lookup returns CDR1 SGDLS and CDR2 YYNGEE. The CDR3 totals 18 residues. Germline trimming cut 7 bases from V and 4 bases from J; bases unmatched to any gene: 17. In DNA form, the CDR3 reads TGTGCCAGCGGGAGGGGCGCGCCGGGACTAGCGACTTACAATGAGCAGTTCTTC. Translating it yields CASGRGAPGLATYNEQFF.

The chain is built from TRBV11-2 and TRBJ2-3, with 8 bases matching TRBD2. V dropped 5 bases and J dropped 11; count of bases not matched to a gene: 12. This CDR3 has 14 amino acids. Germline CDR1 is SGHAT and CDR2 is FQNNGV. As DNA, the CDR3 is TGTGCCAGCAGCGGCCGCCGACTAGCGATGGTGCAGTATTTT. Its protein product is CASSGRRLAMVQYF.

This clone appeared a few times. The rearrangement uses TRBV7-3 and TRBJ2-3, with D possibly TRBD2 on 6 matching bases. This CDR3 is 13 amino acids long. CDR1 and CDR2 (germline): SGHTA, FQGTGA. V lost 5 bases and J 4 bases, leaving 10 bases between the germline ends. The CDR3 is CASSLRRADTQYF. CDR3 coding DNA: TGTGCCAGCAGCCTGCGGAGGGCAGATACGCAGTATTTT.

The chain links TRBV19 to TRBJ1-1, with D possibly TRBD1 on 6 matching bases. Germline values: CDR1 LNHDA, CDR2 SQIVND (reference sequence). Trimming removed 4 bases from V and 2 bases from J, with 17 bases in between. The CDR3 length is 16 residues. CDR3 coding DNA: TGTGCCAGTAGTAAAGGGGGGGCGACAGCTAACACTGAAGCTTTCTTT. Residues: CASSKGGATANTEAFF.

This clone came up a few times. The chain couples TRBV10-3 to TRBJ2-3; 7 bases line up with TRBD2. V lost 4 bases and J lost 2; bases outside the gene matches: 6. The CDR3 length is 15 residues. The V gene's germline CDR1 is ENHRY and CDR2 SYGVKD. The CDR3: CAISVASGNTDTQYF. For the CDR3, the DNA is TGTGCCATCAGTGTAGCTAGCGGAAACACAGATACGCAGTATTTT.

The chain employs TRBV6-2 or TRBV6-3 and TRBJ2-7, with 9 nucleotides matching TRBD1. The length of the CDR3 is 15 residues. Germline V gives CDR1 MNHEY, CDR2 SVGEGT. With 5 bases clipped from V and 0 bases from J, the junction kept 5 bases outside the gene matches. The CDR3 sequence: CASSRTGVVSYEQYF. CDR3 nucleotides: TGTGCCAGCAGTCGGACAGGGGTGGTCTCCTACGAGCAGTACTTC.

The table lists this clone with a few counts. The V gene is TRBV5-1, the J gene TRBJ2-7, with 14 bases matching TRBD2. With 3 bases clipped from V and 1 base from J, the junction kept 9 bases outside the gene matches. Germline values: CDR1 SGHRS, CDR2 YFSETQ. This CDR3 has 18 amino acids. The CDR3 loop is CASSSGTSGGFISYEQYF. Written as DNA, the CDR3 is TGCGCCAGCAGCTCGGGGACTAGCGGGGGTTTTATTTCCTACGAGCAGTACTTC.

The chain carries TRBV10-3 and TRBJ1-2, with a weak D call TRBD1 (5 bases). V dropped 2 bases and J dropped 7 bases, with 5 bases sitting between them. Germline-derived CDR1 and CDR2 are ENHRY and SYGVKD. The CDR3 extends over 11 amino acids. The DNA of the CDR3 is TGTGCCATCAGTGAGAGGGGTGGCTACACCTTC. Amino acid sequence: CAISERGGYTF.

This clone is medium-sized by share. This sequence joins TRBV28 and TRBJ2-7; weak D call: TRBD2 (5 bases). The CDR3 has 11 amino acids. The V gene lost 3 bases and the J gene lost 5 bases, with 5 bases spanning the gap. The V gene's germline CDR1 is MDHEN and CDR2 SYDVKM. The CDR3 protein is CASSFGDEQYF. Written as DNA, the CDR3 is TGTGCCAGCAGTTTCGGGGACGAGCAGTACTTC.

The chain has TRBV5-1 and TRBJ2-5; 12 bases fit TRBD2. CDR1 is SGHRS, CDR2 YFSETQ, per germline. There are 17 residues in the CDR3. Trimming removed 4 bases from V and 5 bases from J; junction bases left unmatched: 12. The CDR3: CASSPSWTSGMGETQYF. For the CDR3, the DNA is TGCGCCAGCAGCCCGTCGTGGACTAGCGGGATGGGGGAGACCCAGTACTTC.

CDR3 region: CASSPPGLALGQETQYF. The DNA of the CDR3 is TGTGCCAGCTCACCACCCGGTTTAGCCCTCGGGCAAGAGACCCAGTACTTC. The V gene is TRBV18, the J gene TRBJ2-5; D not certain. V was trimmed by 0 bases and J by 2 bases, leaving 16 bases between them. The CDR3 runs to 17 residues. CDR1 KGHSH and CDR2 LQKENI come from the germline V gene.

This chain links TRBV11-2 with TRBJ2-2; 7 nucleotides match TRBD1. The CDR3 is made up of 14 amino acids. Unmatched junction bases numbered 3, after V lost 3 bases and J lost 5 bases. CDR1 and CDR2 (germline): SGHAT, FQNNGV. The DNA for the CDR3 is TGTGCCAGCAGCTTCGGACAGGCAACCGGGGAGCTGTTTTTT. It codes for CASSFGQATGELFF. Combining the CDR3 with reference TRBV11-2 and TRBJ2-2 gives the whole variable domain EAGVAQSPRYKIIEKRQSVAFWCNPISGHATLYWYQQILGQGPKLLIQFQNNGVVDDSQLPKDRFSAERLKGVDSTLKIQPAKLEDSAVYLCASSFGQATGELFFGEGSRLTVL.

The rearrangement joins TRBV5-1 to TRBJ1-5; D might be TRBD1 (5 bases). Germline assignment: CDR1 SGHRS and CDR2 YFSETQ. V lost 4 bases and J 2 bases, leaving 13 bases between the germline ends. This CDR3 spans 15 amino acids. The CDR3 coding sequence is TGCGCCAGCAGCCCATCAGGGACTCGCAATCAGCCCCAGCATTTT. Its protein is CASSPSGTRNQPQHF.

V gene TRBV4-2 combines with J gene TRBJ2-1, with a tentative D call TRBD2 (5 bases). Germline CDR1 reads LGHNA; CDR2 reads YNFKEQ. The CDR3 loop spans 13 amino acids. The V gene lost 4 bases and the J gene lost 5 bases, with 9 bases spanning the gap. CDR3 in DNA: TGTGCCAGCAGCCCTTTGAGGGACAATGAGCAGTTCTTC. Translation gives CASSPLRDNEQFF.

The chain has TRBV9 and TRBJ1-4, with 8 bases that match TRBD1. With 6 bases clipped from V and 3 bases from J, the junction kept 4 bases outside the gene matches. CDR1 is SGDLS, CDR2 YYNGEE, per germline. The CDR3 covers 14 residues. CDR3 loop: CASNGQGSNEKLFF. The CDR3 nucleotides are TGTGCCAGCAATGGACAGGGTTCTAATGAAAAACTGTTTTTT.

V is TRBV5-1 and J is TRBJ2-1, with a possible D match to TRBD1 (5 bases). Germline V gene lookup returns CDR1 SGHRS and CDR2 YFSETQ. CDR3 length equals 13 residues. Trimming took off 2 bases at V and 6 bases at J, with 9 bases between the two ends. The CDR3 DNA follows: TGCGCCAGCAGCTTAGGTAGGGGCAATGAGCAGTTCTTC. Its translation is CASSLGRGNEQFF.

As concerns this clone: Distinct nucleotide sequences in the sample also encode this CDR3. This chain connects TRBV5-1 to TRBJ2-3; D not certain. Germline CDR1 SGHRS, CDR2 YFSETQ. V lost 0 bases to trimming and J lost 0 bases, with 5 bases between them. CDR3 length: 14 amino acids. CDR3 residues: CASSLGGSTDTQYF. The CDR3 coding sequence is TGCGCCAGCAGCTTGGGCGGAAGCACAGATACGCAGTATTTT.